The 28 T cell receptor beta chains listed next were all sequenced from one sample in a study of blood T cell repertoires in COVID-19. Clones were read by immunoSEQ multiplex PCR, and TCRdb kept only the in-frame ones, dropping some. The data hold 65,000 to 90,000 clones, with 88% observed a single time. Sample: peripheral blood. Source of these receptors: a human donor in a cohort sampled during active COVID-19.

This clone was seen more than once but under ten times. The V gene is TRBV7-6, the J gene TRBJ2-3; 11 nucleotides align to TRBD2. The CDR3 runs to 17 residues. Germline assignment: CDR1 SGHVS and CDR2 FNYEAQ. V was pared by 1 base and J by 2 bases, with 5 bases of the junction left unmatched. The CDR3 reads CASSLGRLAGPTDTQYF. The CDR3 nucleotides read TGTGCCAGCAGCTTAGGGAGACTAGCGGGACCCACAGATACGCAGTATTTT. Filled out from reference TRBV7-6 and TRBJ2-3, the complete variable domain reads GAGVSQSPRYKVTKRGQDVALRCDPISGHVSLYWYRQALGQGPEFLTYFNYEAQQDKSGLPNDRFSAERPEGSISTLTIQRTEQRDSAMYRCASSLGRLAGPTDTQYFGPGTRLTVL.

The chain uses TRBV6-5 and TRBJ1-3; D call uncertain. Germline assignment: CDR1 MNHEY and CDR2 SVGAGI. The CDR3 is 16 amino acids. With 2 bases removed from V and 0 bases from J, the gap between germline ends came to 11 bases. The CDR3 sequence is CASSYGGVGSGNTIYF. CDR3 nucleotide sequence: TGTGCCAGCAGTTACGGCGGGGTCGGCTCTGGAAACACCATATATTTT.

This chain uses TRBV7-2 with TRBJ2-4, with 8 nucleotides matching TRBD2. CDR1 is SGHTA, CDR2 FQGNSA, per germline. Trimming cost V 5 bases and J 3 bases; bases outside gene matches: 9. CDR3 size: 16 residues. The chain's CDR3 is CASSPTSGGGKNIQYF. The CDR3 nucleotides are TGTGCCAGCAGCCCCACTAGCGGAGGGGGCAAAAACATTCAGTACTTC.

The chain employs TRBV19 and TRBJ1-2; TRBD1 is a possible D gene (5 bases). CDR3 size: 12 residues. CDR1 is LNHDA, CDR2 SQIVND, per germline (reference sequence). The germline V and J ends were trimmed by 7 bases and 7 bases, with 13 bases remaining between them. CDR3 in DNA: TGTGCCAGTAAAGAACCTGGGGCTGGCTACACCTTC. Residues: CASKEPGAGYTF.

This chain joins TRBV7-7 and TRBJ2-5; 7 nucleotides match TRBD1. The CDR3 runs to 17 residues. V trimming: 5 bases; J trimming: 0 bases; junction bases outside the gene matches: 12. The germline gives CDR1 SSHAT, CDR2 FNYEAQ (reference sequence). This CDR3 is CASSPGTRQGYQETQYF. In nucleotides, the CDR3 is TGTGCCAGCAGCCCTGGAACCCGACAGGGATACCAAGAGACCCAGTACTTC.

CDR3 nucleotides: TGTGCCAGCACCCTAGGGGGCGTGAACACTGAAGCTTTCTTT. Residues: CASTLGGVNTEAFF. V and J are TRBV28 and TRBJ1-1, with TRBD1 identical over 7 bases. V shed 7 bases, J shed 0 bases, and the junction held 5 bases outside the gene matches. This CDR3 contains 14 residues. Per the germline V gene, CDR1 is MDHEN and CDR2 is SYDVKM.

The chain carries TRBV11-3 and TRBJ1-1; D not certain. The V gene lost 0 bases and the J gene lost 5 bases, with 10 bases spanning the gap. CDR1 is SGHNT, CDR2 YENEEA, per germline. The CDR3 is made up of 14 amino acids. In DNA, the CDR3 is TGTGCCAGCAGCTTAGATGGCGGGAGGACTGAAGCTTTCTTT. Amino acids: CASSLDGGRTEAFF.

V is TRBV11-2 and J is TRBJ2-1, with 7 bases aligning to TRBD2. V was clipped by 5 bases and J by 0 bases; unmatched bases: 10. The germline gives CDR1 SGHAT, CDR2 FQNNGV. This CDR3 has 17 residues. The CDR3 loop is CASSHPAGVYSYNEQFF. CDR3 DNA: TGTGCCAGCAGCCACCCGGCGGGGGTATACTCCTACAATGAGCAGTTCTTC.

This clone was detected only once. This chain connects TRBV10-1 to TRBJ2-7; D perhaps matches TRBD2 (7 bases). CDR1 and CDR2 (germline): WNHNN, SYGVQD (reference sequence). The V end lost 3 bases, the J end lost 4 bases, and 13 bases lay between the germline ends. CDR3 length: 14 residues. As DNA, the CDR3 is TGCGCCAGCAGTGAATCAGCGGGACAATACGAGCAGTACTTC. Amino acids: CASSESAGQYEQYF.

This clone was recorded a few times. The CDR3 nucleotides read TGTGCCACCAGCAGGGCAGGGGGCCAGAATTCACCCCTCCACTTT. This codes for CATSRAGGQNSPLHF. The V gene is TRBV15, the J gene TRBJ1-6; 8 positions agree with TRBD1. Germline assignment: CDR1 LNHNV and CDR2 YYDKDF (reference sequence). The J segment lost 7 bases and the V segment lost 3 bases, leaving 5 bases of the junction unmatched. The CDR3 extends over 15 amino acids. Full variable domain (missing parts from reference TRBV15 and TRBJ1-6): DAMVIQNPRYQVTQFGKPVTLSCSQTLNHNVMYWYQQKSSQAPKLLFHYYDKDFNNEADTPDNFQSRRPNTSFCFLDIRSPGLGDTAMYLCATSRAGGQNSPLHFGNGTRLTVT.

The chain employs TRBV20-1 and TRBJ2-1; no clear D. Looked up from germline, CDR1 is DFQATT and CDR2 is SNEGSKA (reference sequence). Trimming pared 3 bases from V and 0 bases from J, leaving 12 bases between. This CDR3 spans 15 amino acids. The CDR3 sequence is CSASSPARSYNEQFF. The CDR3 DNA reads TGCAGTGCTAGTTCCCCAGCGCGCTCCTACAATGAGCAGTTCTTC.

The V and J genes are TRBV6-1 and TRBJ1-2; possibly TRBD1 for D (6 bases). This CDR3 region has 13 residues. The germline CDR1 and CDR2 sequences are MNHNS and SASEGT. Trimming removed 2 bases from V and 8 bases from J, with 12 bases in between. In DNA form, the CDR3 reads TGTGCCAGCAGTGAACTTCCAGGGGAGGGCTACACCTTC. Translation: CASSELPGEGYTF.

The gene calls are TRBV5-5 and TRBJ1-1; TRBD1 might be the D (6 bases). Germline CDR1 SGHKS, CDR2 YYEKEE (reference sequence). The CDR3 runs 14 residues. V lost 7 bases and J 1 base, leaving 14 bases between the germline ends. In DNA form, the CDR3 reads TGTGCCAGCCACAGGGCAGACCGGAACACTGAAGCTTTCTTT. Translated: CASHRADRNTEAFF.

The chain has TRBV2 and TRBJ2-5, with a weak D call TRBD1 (5 bases). CDR3 length equals 14 residues. Per germline, CDR1 SNHLY and CDR2 FYNNEI. V was clipped by 5 bases and J by 2 bases, with 12 bases between them. The CDR3 region has the DNA TGTGCCAGCAGTAAGCAGGGTGATCAAGAGACCCAGTACTTC. It specifies CASSKQGDQETQYF.

The chain carries TRBV6-1 and TRBJ1-5; 7 positions match TRBD1. CDR1 MNHNS and CDR2 SASEGT come from the germline V gene. J gave up 0 bases and V 3 bases, and 2 bases lay outside the gene matches. This CDR3 contains 15 residues. The CDR3 bases are TGTGCCAGCAGTGAGACAGGGAATAGCAATCAGCCCCAGCATTTT. Translation: CASSETGNSNQPQHF.

This chain connects TRBV15 to TRBJ2-7; D remains unclear. Per germline, CDR1 LNHNV and CDR2 YYDKDF (reference sequence). CDR3 length equals 15 residues. Trimming removed 3 bases from V and 1 base from J, with 13 bases in between. CDR3 bases: TGTGCCACCAGCAGGGAGAGTATTCCTTCCTACGAGCAGTACTTC. It yields the protein CATSRESIPSYEQYF.

The rearrangement joins TRBV2 to TRBJ2-1; 9 positions match TRBD2. The CDR3 loop spans 15 amino acids. CDR1 and CDR2 (germline): SNHLY, FYNNEI. The ends lost 6 bases at V and 0 bases at J; junction bases unmatched: 3. The CDR3 DNA reads TGTGCCAGCAGCCTAGCGGGAAGCTCCTACAATGAGCAGTTCTTC. Protein sequence: CASSLAGSSYNEQFF.

Regarding this clone: Additional DNA sequences in this sample encode the identical CDR3. The gene calls are TRBV15 and TRBJ1-4; a possible D gene is TRBD1 (5 bases). The CDR3 contains 15 residues. Germline assignment: CDR1 LNHNV and CDR2 YYDKDF (reference sequence). Trimming cost V 3 bases and J 8 bases, with 16 bases left between them. The CDR3 coding sequence is TGTGCCACCAGCAGCCCGGGCCCGCAGGGCGAAAAACTGTTTTTT. Translation gives CATSSPGPQGEKLFF.

The rearrangement links TRBV19 to TRBJ1-2; D is unclear. The V gene lost 5 bases and the J gene lost 1 base, with 14 bases spanning the gap. The CDR3 is made up of 15 amino acids. CDR1 is LNHDA and CDR2 is SQIVND in the germline V gene (reference sequence). The CDR3 nucleotides are TGTGCCAGTAGTCCGAGGAGGGAGAGTAACTATGGCTACACCTTC. This sequence encodes CASSPRRESNYGYTF.

The chain joins TRBV28 to TRBJ2-5; perhaps TRBD2 as D (7 bases). CDR1 and CDR2 (germline): MDHEN, SYDVKM. Trimming stripped 3 bases from V and 5 bases from J, with 16 bases between. The CDR3 runs 15 residues. The CDR3 here is CASSFRGGGGETQYF. For the CDR3, the DNA is TGTGCCAGCAGTTTTCGTGGGGGAGGGGGTGAGACCCAGTACTTC.

The chain links TRBV3-1 (or the pseudogene TRBV3-2) to TRBJ1-4; no reliable D call. CDR1 is LGHDT, CDR2 YNNKEL, per germline (reference sequence). V lost 4 bases to trimming and J lost 1 base, with 4 bases between them. This CDR3 region has 13 residues. Written as DNA, the CDR3 is TGTGCCAGCAGCCTCGGAACTAATGAAAAACTGTTTTTT. It yields the protein CASSLGTNEKLFF.

V is TRBV5-1 and J is TRBJ2-5, with TRBD1 matching over 7 bases. Germline lookup yields CDR1 SGHRS and CDR2 YFSETQ. With V trimmed by 4 bases and J by 2 bases, 5 bases remained unmatched. The CDR3 contains 14 residues. CDR3 sequence: CASSTGTVQETQYF. The CDR3 DNA reads as TGCGCCAGCAGCACAGGGACAGTGCAAGAGACCCAGTACTTC.

As DNA, the CDR3 is TGTGCCAGCACGGGCAGGGTAGATCAGCCCCAGCATTTT. Amino acids: CASTGRVDQPQHF. The chain employs TRBV2 and TRBJ1-5; a possible D gene is TRBD1 (5 bases). Germline values: CDR1 SNHLY, CDR2 FYNNEI. Trimming stripped 7 bases from V and 5 bases from J, with 12 bases between. This CDR3 has 13 amino acids.

The chain combines TRBV15 with TRBJ2-7, with 9 bases matching TRBD1. The CDR3 is 15 residues long. J gave up 7 bases and V 2 bases, and 9 bases lay outside the gene matches. CDR1 LNHNV and CDR2 YYDKDF come from the germline V gene (reference sequence). CDR3 sequence reads: CATSRTGTGLGEQYF. CDR3 in DNA: TGTGCCACCAGCAGAACCGGGACAGGGCTTGGGGAGCAGTACTTC.

The chain couples TRBV30 to TRBJ2-7, with D unclear. The CDR3 runs to 12 residues. In germline, CDR1 is GTSNPN, CDR2 SVGIG (reference sequence). The germline V and J ends were trimmed by 1 base and 7 bases, with 11 bases remaining between them. CDR3: CAWSGQFFEQYF. For the CDR3, the DNA is TGTGCCTGGAGTGGGCAGTTCTTTGAGCAGTACTTC.

The V call is TRBV10-2, the J call TRBJ2-7; D might be TRBD2 (5 bases). Trimming took off 1 base at V and 3 bases at J, with 10 bases between the two ends. Per germline, CDR1 WSHSY and CDR2 SAAADI. The CDR3 sequence is 14 residues long. Here the CDR3 DNA reads TGCGCCAGCAGTGAGTTAGCGAAAGACTACGAGCAGTACTTC. Translated: CASSELAKDYEQYF.

This chain uses TRBV3-1 (or the pseudogene TRBV3-2) with TRBJ2-3; 9 nucleotides agree with TRBD2. J gave up 0 bases and V 1 base, and 5 bases lay outside the gene matches. The CDR3 loop spans 17 amino acids. Germline CDR1 and CDR2: LGHDT and YNNKEL (reference sequence). The CDR3 region has the DNA TGTGCCAGCAGCCAAGGCCGACTAGCGGAAAGCACAGATACGCAGTATTTT. Translated: CASSQGRLAESTDTQYF.

The rearrangement joins TRBV7-7 to TRBJ2-2, with 11 nucleotides matching TRBD2. From germline, CDR1 is SSHAT and CDR2 FNYEAQ (reference sequence). The CDR3 is 15 residues long. V lost 6 bases to trimming and J lost 6 bases; unmatched junction nucleotides: 6. The DNA for the CDR3 is TGTGCCAGCAGACCGACTAGCGGGATATCCGGGGAGCTGTTTTTT. Encoded protein: CASRPTSGISGELFF. The whole variable domain, filled in from reference TRBV7-7 and TRBJ2-2, reads GAGVSQSPRYKVTKRGQDVTLRCDPISSHATLYWYQQALGQGPEFLTYFNYEAQPDKSGLPSDRFSAERPEGSISTLTIQRTEQRDSAMYRCASRPTSGISGELFFGEGSRLTVL.